This T cell receptor (beta chain) came from a study of blood T cell repertoires in COVID-19. In the study overall: Samples of COVID-19 (acute and convalescent) were obtained from the United States, Italy and Spain.

Generated by immunoSEQ multiplex PCR, the TCRdb table keeps only in-frame clones and is missing some. This sample has about 260,000 clones, with 70% to 90% found just once. Germline lookup yields CDR1 SGHTA and CDR2 FQGNSA. Trimming took off 3 bases at V and 11 bases at J, with 16 bases between the two ends. The CDR3 runs 13 residues. The sequence was collected from a woman aged 45-59 years with acute or convalescent COVID-19. Sequenced: peripheral blood. The J gene is TRBJ1-2, the V gene TRBV7-2; perhaps TRBD1 as D (5 bases). The CDR3 protein is CASSLGQELWYTF. CDR3 nucleotide sequence: TGTGCCAGCAGCTTGGGGCAGGAACTCTGGTACACCTTC.